This T cell receptor (beta chain) was sequenced in a study of shared clonotypes between healthy human individuals. Germline V gene data show CDR1 as MDHEN and CDR2 as SYDVKM. The V end lost 5 bases, the J end lost 7 bases, and 12 bases lay between the germline ends. CDR3 length: 12 amino acids. Sequencing used immunoSEQ multiplex PCR; TCRdb keeps in-frame clones, though not all of them. The table lists some 2.4 million clones, roughly 93% of them singletons. The TCR comes from a man in his late teens or twenties in good health. Some clones in this sample may be carry-over from other donors' samples. The chain carries TRBV28 and TRBJ2-7; the D gene is possibly TRBD2 (6 bases). The sequenced sample was naive CD4+ T cells from PBMCs. The subset denotes: CD45RA+ positively selected. DNA for the CDR3: TGTGCCAGCAGTCGGAGGCGGGAAGAGCAGTACTTC. Translated, it gives CASSRRREEQYF.